The 21 T cell receptor beta chains in this list originate from one sample, sequenced in a study of T-cell reconstitution after alpha-beta-depleted transplantation in children. Unique molecular identifiers were used to barcode this TCRbeta library. TCRdb independently ran MiXCR on the PCR reads; one entry per CDR3 protein. The sample lists about 980,000 distinct CDR3 sequences, about 29% seen once, with roughly 28% in the top ten. Sequenced material: PBMCs, mostly from graft donor cells, taken 360 days after TCRalphabeta/CD19-depleted stem cell transplant. Receptor source: a boy under two years old who had a stem cell transplant for SCID, so the T cells may come from the graft donor.

In its sample, this clonotype was seen many times. The genes are TRBV6-5 and TRBJ1-1; a weak D match, TRBD1 (5 bases). V was trimmed by 4 bases and J by 11 bases, leaving 20 bases between them. The germline gives CDR1 MNHEY, CDR2 SVGAGI. This CDR3 comprises 14 residues. CDR3 region: CASSSGTPSVGAFF. In DNA form, the CDR3 reads TGTGCCAGCAGTTCCGGGACCCCTTCGGTTGGGGCTTTCTTT.

This chain uses TRBV5-1 with TRBJ2-3, with D possibly matching TRBD2 (7 bases). V lost 0 bases and J 5 bases, leaving 19 bases between the germline ends. Germline V gives CDR1 SGHRS, CDR2 YFSETQ. The CDR3 is 17 amino acids. The CDR3 nucleotides read TGCGCCAGCAGCTTGGCCTTAGGTGGGGGGGCCCAAGATACGCAGTATTTT. Amino acid sequence: CASSLALGGGAQDTQYF.

The gene calls are TRBV15 and TRBJ1-4, with D hard to call. CDR3 length: 14 residues. With 5 bases removed from V and 4 bases from J, the gap between germline ends came to 11 bases. Germline CDR1 LNHNV, CDR2 YYDKDF (reference sequence). CDR3 in amino acids: CATSPGDLNEKLFF. CDR3 DNA sequence: TGTGCCACCAGCCCAGGAGACCTTAATGAAAAACTGTTTTTT.

The rearrangement uses TRBV5-1 and TRBJ2-1; 13 bases map to TRBD2. Trimming at V came to 4 bases and at J to 7 bases, leaving 5 bases not matched to a gene. This CDR3 has 15 amino acids. Looked up from germline, CDR1 is SGHRS and CDR2 is YFSETQ. CDR3 DNA sequence: TGCGCCAGCAGCCGGACTAGCGGGGGTGTTAATGAGCAGTTCTTC. This translates into CASSRTSGGVNEQFF.

This clonotype was picked up many times. The V and J genes are TRBV27 and TRBJ2-5, with D possibly matching TRBD2 (6 bases). This CDR3 spans 18 amino acids. CDR1 MNHEY and CDR2 SMNVEV come from the germline V gene (reference sequence). The ends were cut back, 2 bases at V and 5 bases at J, with 24 bases in the middle. In DNA form, the CDR3 reads TGTGCCAGCAGTTTACTTCCTCCCGCGGGGCCTGGCTCTGAGACCCAGTACTTC. Its protein is CASSLLPPAGPGSETQYF.

The chain links TRBV29-1 to TRBJ2-1, with 8 bases matching TRBD1. CDR3 length equals 16 residues. Germline V gene sequence: CDR1 SQVTM, CDR2 ANQGSEA. The junction had 10 bases not matched to a gene; V was cut back by 3 bases and J by 3 bases. CDR3 in amino acids: CSVEAFGTGGYNEQFF. In DNA, the CDR3 is TGCAGCGTTGAGGCCTTCGGGACAGGCGGCTACAATGAGCAGTTCTTC.

This clonotype appeared a single time. V is TRBV12-3 or TRBV12-4 and J is TRBJ2-6; D may be TRBD1 (5 bases). V lost 8 bases and J lost 0, with 11 bases in between. The CDR3 consists of 15 residues. The CDR3 region is CASRTQSSGANVLTF. DNA of the CDR3: TGTGCCAGCCGGACACAGAGCTCTGGGGCCAACGTCCTGACTTTC.

The genes are TRBV25-1 and TRBJ2-5, with D perhaps TRBD1 or TRBD2 (5 bases each). Germline CDR1 and CDR2: MGHDK and SYGVNS. V shed 5 bases and J shed 0 bases, with 13 bases lying between them. The CDR3 loop spans 15 amino acids. CDR3 sequence reads: CASSTTGQYQETQYF. CDR3 sequence (DNA): TGTGCCAGCAGTACAACGGGGCAATACCAAGAGACCCAGTACTTC.

The chain has TRBV12-3 or TRBV12-4 and TRBJ2-1, with D possibly TRBD1 on 5 matching bases. V dropped 6 bases and J dropped 2 bases, with 14 bases sitting between them. This CDR3 has 15 residues. CDR3 DNA: TGTGCCAGCAGCCCCGTTGCAGGGACCTACAATGAGCAGTTCTTC. As protein: CASSPVAGTYNEQFF.

This sequence joins TRBV20-1 and TRBJ2-6; no firm D call. Germline CDR1 and CDR2: DFQATT and SNEGSKA (reference sequence). The CDR3 length is 13 residues. The germline V and J ends were trimmed by 3 bases and 2 bases, with 5 bases remaining between them. The CDR3 nucleotides read TGCAGTGCTAGCGGCACTGGGGCCAACGTCCTGACTTTC. Protein: CSASGTGANVLTF.

The chain has TRBV4-1 and TRBJ2-2; TRBD2 matches at 7 bases. Unmatched junction bases numbered 5, after V lost 5 bases and J lost 2 bases. Germline CDR1 reads MGHRA; CDR2 reads YSYEKL. The CDR3 covers 15 residues. This CDR3 is CASSTASGNTGELFF. CDR3 coding DNA: TGCGCCAGCAGCACCGCTAGCGGTAACACCGGGGAGCTGTTTTTT.

The chain carries TRBV4-1 and TRBJ2-6; D gene ambiguous. CDR1 and CDR2 from the germline V gene are MGHRA and YSYEKL. The CDR3 has 17 amino acids. V was cut by 4 bases and J by 1 base, with 14 bases left in between. The CDR3 here is CASSLLGPLSGANVLTF. CDR3 DNA sequence: TGCGCCAGCAGCCTTCTCGGGCCACTGTCTGGGGCCAACGTCCTGACTTTC.

J is TRBJ2-2 and V is TRBV5-6, with D hard to call. Germline loops: CDR1 SGHDT, CDR2 YYEEEE. With 1 base removed from V and 5 bases from J, the gap between germline ends came to 6 bases. The CDR3 runs to 13 residues. The CDR3 loop is CASSLTQTGELFF. CDR3 nucleotide sequence: TGTGCCAGCAGCTTGACACAAACCGGGGAGCTGTTTTTT.

This rearrangement joins TRBV7-3 to TRBJ2-1; no definite D call. Trimming cost V 1 base and J 10 bases, with 8 bases left between them. This CDR3 is built from 12 residues. Germline lookup yields CDR1 SGHTA and CDR2 FQGTGA. Here the CDR3 DNA reads TGTGCCAGCAGCTTAAGCCTTGGGGAGCAGTTCTTC. It encodes CASSLSLGEQFF.

This chain links TRBV7-9 with TRBJ1-6; TRBD1 is a possible D gene (5 bases). Deletions cut 7 bases from V and 6 bases from J, with 13 bases between. Germline V lookup: CDR1 SEHNR, CDR2 FQNEAQ (reference sequence). The CDR3 totals 14 residues. The CDR3 spells CASKSGPFNSPLHF. The CDR3, as DNA: TGTGCCAGCAAATCAGGGCCATTTAATTCACCCCTCCACTTT.

The chain's CDR3 is CSARTEANSPLHF. The CDR3 DNA is TGCAGTGCTAGAACAGAGGCAAATTCACCCCTCCACTTT. The rearrangement links TRBV20-1 to TRBJ1-6; D gene ambiguous. CDR1 is DFQATT and CDR2 is SNEGSKA in the germline V gene (reference sequence). V lost 2 bases and J 7 bases, leaving 9 bases between the germline ends. This CDR3 contains 13 residues.

This chain joins TRBV10-3 and TRBJ2-7; no reliable D call. CDR1 is ENHRY and CDR2 is SYGVKD in the germline V gene. This CDR3 comprises 15 residues. Trimming removed 6 bases from V and 5 bases from J, with 20 bases in between. The CDR3 DNA is TGTGCCATCAGCCCTGGACCCCCGGAGAGGAACGAGCAGTACTTC. Its protein is CAISPGPPERNEQYF.

This clonotype showed up just a few times. This CDR3 reads CASSFFRADRDEQYF. The CDR3 DNA is TGTGCCAGCAGTTTTTTCCGGGCTGATAGGGACGAGCAGTACTTC. This chain links TRBV12-3 or TRBV12-4 with TRBJ2-7; no clear D. V shed 3 bases and J shed 5 bases, with 17 bases lying between them. This CDR3 is built from 15 residues.

This clonotype came up a few times. V and J are TRBV12-5 and TRBJ2-3; D is possibly TRBD2 (7 bases). Germline CDR1 is LGHNT and CDR2 is FRNRAP. Trimming took 5 bases from V and 7 from J, leaving 19 bases between them. The CDR3 is made up of 15 amino acids. As DNA, the CDR3 is TGTGCTAGTGGTCCTGCCGGGGGGCCCCTCAATACGCAGTATTTT. It encodes CASGPAGGPLNTQYF.

In its sample, this clonotype was seen a few times. The V call is TRBV7-9, the J call TRBJ2-7; 9 bases agree with TRBD1. Unmatched junction bases numbered 9, after V lost 2 bases and J lost 7 bases. CDR3 size: 15 residues. Germline V gene data show CDR1 as SEHNR and CDR2 as FQNEAQ (reference sequence). CDR3 amino acids: CASSLTGTGKIEQYF. The CDR3 region has the DNA TGTGCCAGCAGCTTAACCGGGACAGGGAAGATTGAGCAGTACTTC.

The chain combines TRBV29-1 with TRBJ2-1; 14 nucleotides align to TRBD2. Germline trimming cut 4 bases from V and 5 bases from J; bases unmatched to any gene: 4. The CDR3 consists of 15 residues. CDR1 is SQVTM, CDR2 ANQGSEA, per germline. The CDR3 sequence is CSVARLAGGDNEQFF. CDR3 sequence (DNA): TGCAGCGTTGCCCGACTAGCGGGGGGGGACAATGAGCAGTTCTTC.